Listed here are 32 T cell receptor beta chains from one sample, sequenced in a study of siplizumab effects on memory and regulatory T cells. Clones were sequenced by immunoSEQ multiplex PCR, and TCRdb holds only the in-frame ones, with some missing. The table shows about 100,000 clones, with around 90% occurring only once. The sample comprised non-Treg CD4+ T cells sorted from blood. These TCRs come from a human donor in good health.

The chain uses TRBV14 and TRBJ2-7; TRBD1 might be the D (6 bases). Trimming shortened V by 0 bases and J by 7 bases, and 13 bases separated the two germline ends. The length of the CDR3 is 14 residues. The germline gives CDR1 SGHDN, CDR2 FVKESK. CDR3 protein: CASSQDQGGWEQYF. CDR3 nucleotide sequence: TGTGCCAGCAGCCAAGATCAAGGGGGTTGGGAGCAGTACTTC.

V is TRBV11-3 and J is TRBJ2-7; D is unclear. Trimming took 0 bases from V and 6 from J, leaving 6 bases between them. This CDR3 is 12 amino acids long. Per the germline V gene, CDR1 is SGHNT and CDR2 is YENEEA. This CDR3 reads CASSLEAGEQYF. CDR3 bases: TGTGCCAGCAGCTTAGAGGCCGGCGAGCAGTACTTC.

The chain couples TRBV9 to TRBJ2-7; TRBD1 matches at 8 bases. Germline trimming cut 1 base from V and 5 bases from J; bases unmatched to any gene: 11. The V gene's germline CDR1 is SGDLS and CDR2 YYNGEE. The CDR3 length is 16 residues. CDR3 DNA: TGTGCCAGCAGCGTATCGCAGGGGGCCGGCAGGGACGAGCAGTACTTC. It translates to CASSVSQGAGRDEQYF. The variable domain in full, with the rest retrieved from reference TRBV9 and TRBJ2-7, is DSGVTQTPKHLITATGQRVTLRCSPRSGDLSVYWYQQSLDQGLQFLIQYYNGEERAKGNILERFSAQQFPDLHSELNLSSLELGDSALYFCASSVSQGAGRDEQYFGPGTRLTVT.

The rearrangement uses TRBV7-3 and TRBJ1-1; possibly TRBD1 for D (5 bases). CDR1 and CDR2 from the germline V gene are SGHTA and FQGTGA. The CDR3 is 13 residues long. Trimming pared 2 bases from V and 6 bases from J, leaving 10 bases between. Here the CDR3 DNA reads TGTGCCAGCAGCTTAGGGGCAGACGCTGAAGCTTTCTTT. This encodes CASSLGADAEAFF.

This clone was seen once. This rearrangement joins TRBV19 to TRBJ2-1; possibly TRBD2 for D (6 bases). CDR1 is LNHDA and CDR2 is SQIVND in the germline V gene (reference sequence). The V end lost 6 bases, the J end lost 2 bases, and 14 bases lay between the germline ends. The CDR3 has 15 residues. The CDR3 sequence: CASSPNSGTYNEQFF. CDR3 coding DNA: TGTGCCAGTAGCCCAAATAGCGGAACCTACAATGAGCAGTTCTTC.

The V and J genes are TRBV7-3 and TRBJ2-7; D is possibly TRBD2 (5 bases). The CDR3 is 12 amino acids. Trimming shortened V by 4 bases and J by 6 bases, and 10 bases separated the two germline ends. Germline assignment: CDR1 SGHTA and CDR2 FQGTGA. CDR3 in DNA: TGTGCCAGCAGCTCTGGACTGGGCGAGCAGTACTTC. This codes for CASSSGLGEQYF.

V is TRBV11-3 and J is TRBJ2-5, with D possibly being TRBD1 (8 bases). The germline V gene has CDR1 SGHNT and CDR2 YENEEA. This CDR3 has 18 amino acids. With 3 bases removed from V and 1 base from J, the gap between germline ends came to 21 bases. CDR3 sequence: CASSFTLWTGTTQETQYF. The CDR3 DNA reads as TGTGCCAGCAGCTTTACCCTATGGACAGGGACTACCCAAGAGACCCAGTACTTC.

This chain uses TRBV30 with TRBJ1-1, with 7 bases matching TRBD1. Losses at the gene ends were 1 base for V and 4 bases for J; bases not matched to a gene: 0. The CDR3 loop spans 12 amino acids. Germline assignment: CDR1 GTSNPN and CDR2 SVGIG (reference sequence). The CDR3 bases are TGTGCCTGGAGTGACAGGGGCACTGAAGCTTTCTTT. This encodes CAWSDRGTEAFF.

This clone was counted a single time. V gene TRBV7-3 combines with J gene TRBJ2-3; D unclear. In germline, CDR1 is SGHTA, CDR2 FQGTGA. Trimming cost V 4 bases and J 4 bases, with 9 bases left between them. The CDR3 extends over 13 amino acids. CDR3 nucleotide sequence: TGTGCCAGCAGCTCCCCCGGTGCAGATACGCAGTATTTT. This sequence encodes CASSSPGADTQYF.

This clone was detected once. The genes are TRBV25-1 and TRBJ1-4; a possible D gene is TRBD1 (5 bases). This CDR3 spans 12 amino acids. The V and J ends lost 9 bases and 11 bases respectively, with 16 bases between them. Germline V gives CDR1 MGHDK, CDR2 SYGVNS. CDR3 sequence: CASRSRVRKLFF. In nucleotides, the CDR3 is TGTGCCAGTCGGAGCAGGGTACGGAAACTGTTTTTT.

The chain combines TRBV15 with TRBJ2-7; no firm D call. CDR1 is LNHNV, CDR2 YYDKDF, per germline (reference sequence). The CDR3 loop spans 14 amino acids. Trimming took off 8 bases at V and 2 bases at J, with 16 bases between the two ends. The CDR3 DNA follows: TGTGCCACCGGGAATCAAGAGAGTCCCTACGAGCAGTACTTC. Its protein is CATGNQESPYEQYF.

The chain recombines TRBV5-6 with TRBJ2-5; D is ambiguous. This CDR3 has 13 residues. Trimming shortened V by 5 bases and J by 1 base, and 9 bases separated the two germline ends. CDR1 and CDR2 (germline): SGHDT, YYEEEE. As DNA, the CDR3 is TGTGCCAGCAGGGATGCAAGCCAAGAGACCCAGTACTTC. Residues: CASRDASQETQYF.

The CDR3 region is CASSQEWGQTYEQYF. Here the CDR3 DNA reads TGTGCCAGCAGCCAAGAGTGGGGCCAGACCTACGAGCAGTACTTC. The chain recombines TRBV4-2 with TRBJ2-7; possible D gene TRBD1, 5 bases. This CDR3 is built from 15 residues. The ends were cut back, 0 bases at V and 2 bases at J, with 11 bases in the middle. Germline loops: CDR1 LGHNA, CDR2 YNFKEQ.

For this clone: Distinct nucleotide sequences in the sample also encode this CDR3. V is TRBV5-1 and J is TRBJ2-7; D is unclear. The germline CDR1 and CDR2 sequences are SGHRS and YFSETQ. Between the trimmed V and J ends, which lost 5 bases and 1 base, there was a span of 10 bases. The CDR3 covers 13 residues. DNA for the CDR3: TGCGCCAGCAGTACCAGTCCATCCTACGAGCAGTACTTC. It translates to CASSTSPSYEQYF.

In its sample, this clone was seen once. CDR3 region: CASSLPGTSGVSSTDTQYF. DNA for the CDR3: TGTGCCAGCAGCCTACCGGGGACTAGCGGGGTATCTAGCACAGATACGCAGTATTTT. The V gene is TRBV11-3, the J gene TRBJ2-3, with 13 bases that match TRBD2. Trimming cost V 5 bases and J 0 bases; bases outside gene matches: 11. Per germline, CDR1 SGHNT and CDR2 YENEEA. This CDR3 comprises 19 residues. Full variable domain (rest looked up from reference TRBV11-3 and TRBJ2-3): EAGVVQSPRYKIIEKKQPVAFWCNPISGHNTLYWYLQNLGQGPELLIRYENEEAVDDSQLPKDRFSAERLKGVDSTLKIQPAELGDSAVYLCASSLPGTSGVSSTDTQYFGPGTRLTVL.

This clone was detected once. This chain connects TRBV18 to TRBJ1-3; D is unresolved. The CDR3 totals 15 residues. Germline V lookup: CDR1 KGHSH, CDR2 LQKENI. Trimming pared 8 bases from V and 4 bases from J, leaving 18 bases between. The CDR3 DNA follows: TGTGCCAGCGCTGAGACACTTTCAGAAGGAAACACCATATATTTT. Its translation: CASAETLSEGNTIYF.

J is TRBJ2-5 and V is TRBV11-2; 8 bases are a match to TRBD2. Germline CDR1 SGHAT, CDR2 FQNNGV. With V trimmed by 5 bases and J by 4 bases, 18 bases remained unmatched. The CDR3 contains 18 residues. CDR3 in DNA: TGTGCCAGCAGCCCCTCGGGGTTCTCCGGGAGGGGTGGAGAGACCCAGTACTTC. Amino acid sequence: CASSPSGFSGRGGETQYF.

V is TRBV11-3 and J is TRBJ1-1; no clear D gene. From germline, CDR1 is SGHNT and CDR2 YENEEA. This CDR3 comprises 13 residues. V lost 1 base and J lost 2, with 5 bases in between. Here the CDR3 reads CASSLVDNTEAFF. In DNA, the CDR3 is TGTGCCAGCAGCTTAGTAGATAACACTGAAGCTTTCTTT.

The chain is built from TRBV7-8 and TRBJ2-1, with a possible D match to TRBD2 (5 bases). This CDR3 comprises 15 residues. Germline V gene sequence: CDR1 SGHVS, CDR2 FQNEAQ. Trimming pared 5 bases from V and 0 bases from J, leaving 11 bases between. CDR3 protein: CASSLTRDSYNEQFF. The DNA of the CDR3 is TGTGCCAGCAGCCTCACCCGGGACTCCTACAATGAGCAGTTCTTC. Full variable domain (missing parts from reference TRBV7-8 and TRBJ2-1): GAGVSQSPRYKVAKRGQDVALRCDPISGHVSLFWYQQALGQGPEFLTYFQNEAQLDKSGLPSDRFFAERPEGSVSTLKIQRTQQEDSAVYLCASSLTRDSYNEQFFGPGTRLTVL.

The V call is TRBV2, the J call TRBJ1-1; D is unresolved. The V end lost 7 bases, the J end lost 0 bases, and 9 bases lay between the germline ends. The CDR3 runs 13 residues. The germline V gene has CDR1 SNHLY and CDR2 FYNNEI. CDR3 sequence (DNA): TGTGCCAGCACGGGCAGCATGAACACTGAAGCTTTCTTT. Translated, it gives CASTGSMNTEAFF. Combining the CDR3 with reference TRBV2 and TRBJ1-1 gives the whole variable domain EPEVTQTPSHQVTQMGQEVILRCVPISNHLYFYWYRQILGQKVEFLVSFYNNEISEKSEIFDDQFSVERPDGSNFTLKIRSTKLEDSAMYFCASTGSMNTEAFFGQGTRLTVV.

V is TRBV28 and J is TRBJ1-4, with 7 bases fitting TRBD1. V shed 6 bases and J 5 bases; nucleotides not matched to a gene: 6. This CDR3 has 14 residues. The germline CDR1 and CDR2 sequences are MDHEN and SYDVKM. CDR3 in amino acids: CASRPGQLNEKLFF. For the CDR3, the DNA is TGTGCCAGCAGGCCGGGACAGTTAAATGAAAAACTGTTTTTT.

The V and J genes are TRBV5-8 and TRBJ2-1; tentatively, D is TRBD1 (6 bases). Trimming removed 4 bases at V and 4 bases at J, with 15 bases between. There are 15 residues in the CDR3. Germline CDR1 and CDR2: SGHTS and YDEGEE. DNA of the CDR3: TGTGCCAGCAGCCCAAACCCGACAGGTTACAATGAGCAGTTCTTC. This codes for CASSPNPTGYNEQFF.

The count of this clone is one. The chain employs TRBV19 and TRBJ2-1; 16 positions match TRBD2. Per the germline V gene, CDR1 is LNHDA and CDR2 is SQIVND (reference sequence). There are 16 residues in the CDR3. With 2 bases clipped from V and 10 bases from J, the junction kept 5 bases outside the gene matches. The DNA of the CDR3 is TGTGCCAGTAGTATACCGGGACTAGCGGGAGGGTTGGAGCAGTTCTTC. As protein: CASSIPGLAGGLEQFF.

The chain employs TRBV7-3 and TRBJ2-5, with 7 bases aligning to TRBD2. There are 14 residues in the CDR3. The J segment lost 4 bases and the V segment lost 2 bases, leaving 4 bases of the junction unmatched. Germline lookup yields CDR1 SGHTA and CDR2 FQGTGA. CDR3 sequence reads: CASSLSGRGETQYF. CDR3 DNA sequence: TGTGCCAGCAGCTTATCAGGGAGGGGAGAGACCCAGTACTTC.

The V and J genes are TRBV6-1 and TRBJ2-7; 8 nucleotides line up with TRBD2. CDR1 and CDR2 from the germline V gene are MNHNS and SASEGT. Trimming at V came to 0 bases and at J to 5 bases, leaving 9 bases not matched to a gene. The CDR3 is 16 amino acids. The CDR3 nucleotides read TGTGCCAGCAGTGAAGCGTTCGGGGGGGTAAACCACGAGCAGTACTTC. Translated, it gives CASSEAFGGVNHEQYF.

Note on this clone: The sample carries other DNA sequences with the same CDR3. The CDR3 DNA reads TGTGCCTGGAGTGTACGCGGAAACACCATATATTTT. Protein product: CAWSVRGNTIYF. The chain has TRBV30 and TRBJ1-3; no reliable D call. Trimming cost V 0 bases and J 4 bases, with 4 bases left between them. The CDR3 spans 12 residues. The V gene's germline CDR1 is GTSNPN and CDR2 SVGIG (reference sequence).

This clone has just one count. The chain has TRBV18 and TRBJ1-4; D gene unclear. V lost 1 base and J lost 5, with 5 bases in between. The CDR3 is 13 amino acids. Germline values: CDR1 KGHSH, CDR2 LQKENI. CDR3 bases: TGTGCCAGCTCACCACGAGGAAATGAAAAACTGTTTTTT. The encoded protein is CASSPRGNEKLFF.

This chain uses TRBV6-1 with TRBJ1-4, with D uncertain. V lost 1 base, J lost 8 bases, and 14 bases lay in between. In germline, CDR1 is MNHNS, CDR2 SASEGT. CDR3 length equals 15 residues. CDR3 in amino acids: CASSEETDFREKLFF. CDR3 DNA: TGTGCCAGCAGTGAAGAGACGGACTTTAGGGAAAAACTGTTTTTT.

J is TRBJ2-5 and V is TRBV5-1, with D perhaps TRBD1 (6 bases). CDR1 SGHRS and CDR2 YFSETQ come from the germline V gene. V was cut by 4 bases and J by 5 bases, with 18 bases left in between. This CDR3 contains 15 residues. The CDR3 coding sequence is TGCGCCAGCAGCGCCGCCGGGACATCCCGGGAGACCCAGTACTTC. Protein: CASSAAGTSRETQYF. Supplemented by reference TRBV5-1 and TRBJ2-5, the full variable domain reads KAGVTQTPRYLIKTRGQQVTLSCSPISGHRSVSWYQQTPGQGLQFLFEYFSETQRNKGNFPGRFSGRQFSNSRSEMNVSTLELGDSALYLCASSAAGTSRETQYFGPGTRLLVL.

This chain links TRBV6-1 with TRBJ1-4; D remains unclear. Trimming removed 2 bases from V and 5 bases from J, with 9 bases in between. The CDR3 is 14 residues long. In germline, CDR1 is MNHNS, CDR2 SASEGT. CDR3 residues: CASSEWDRNEKLFF. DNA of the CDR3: TGTGCCAGCAGTGAATGGGATAGAAATGAAAAACTGTTTTTT.

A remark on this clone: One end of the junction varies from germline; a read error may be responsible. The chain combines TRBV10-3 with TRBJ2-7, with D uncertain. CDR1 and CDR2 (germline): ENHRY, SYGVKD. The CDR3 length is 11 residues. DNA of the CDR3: TGTGCCAGCAGTCGGGCTGACGAGCAGTACTTC. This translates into CASSRADEQYF.

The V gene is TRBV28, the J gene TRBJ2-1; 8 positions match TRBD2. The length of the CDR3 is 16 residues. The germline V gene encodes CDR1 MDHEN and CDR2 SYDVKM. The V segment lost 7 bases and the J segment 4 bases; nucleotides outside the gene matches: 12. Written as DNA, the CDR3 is TGTGCCAGCACCTTCGGTGGCGGGAGGTCATACAATGAGCAGTTCTTC. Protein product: CASTFGGGRSYNEQFF.